This TCR beta chain was observed in a study of blood T cell repertoires in COVID-19. Whole-study context: Italy, Spain and the United States were the sources of the convalescent and acute COVID-19 samples.

The CDR3 runs 13 residues. Germline V gene sequence: CDR1 MDHEN, CDR2 SYDVKM. Between the trimmed V and J ends, which lost 3 bases and 10 bases, there was a span of 13 bases. In assigning cohorts, the study relied on participant-reported clinical history. Sequenced by immunoSEQ multiplex PCR; TCRdb stores in-frame clones only, minus some. Counted here are hundreds of thousands of clones, roughly nine tenths occurring once; the ten biggest clones make up roughly 1.1%. The V and J genes are TRBV28 and TRBJ1-5; D remains ambiguous. The specimen was PBMCs or T cells enriched from blood (not recorded which). The TCR comes from a man under 40 who had recovered from COVID-19. CDR3 coding DNA: TGTGCCAGCAGTTTTCTGACTAATGGTCCCCAGCATTTT. This translates into CASSFLTNGPQHF.